The entry below gives a single T cell receptor beta chain sequence along with its context. The antigen remains unidentified. This CDR3 has 15 amino acids. Losses at the gene ends were 3 bases for V and 4 bases for J; bases not matched to a gene: 8. Germline V gene lookup returns CDR1 MGHDK and CDR2 SYGVNS. These data come from a study of radiotherapy plus CTLA-4 blockade in lung cancer. Study information: For 15% to 20% of patients, objective responses occurred, and around 34% had disease control.

General study results and limits: An expansion of tumor-derived TCR clones occurred in blood after radiotherapy plus ipilimumab.

The study gave focal radiation plus ipilimumab CTLA-4 blockade to patients with chemo-refractory metastatic non-small-cell lung cancer. Produced via immunoSEQ multiplex PCR; TCRdb's table is partial and in-frame only. Of about 40,000 clones in the sample, about four fifths are singletons; the top ten hold more than 20%. This receptor was identified in a human donor with non-small cell lung cancer that progressed on radiotherapy plus ipilimumab. The source was peripheral blood, collected from a patient treated with radiotherapy plus ipilimumab. The J gene is TRBJ1-2, the V gene TRBV25-1; 7 positions agree with TRBD1. The CDR3 nucleotides are TGTGCCAGCAGTGAGCGTACCCAGGGGGGCTATGGCTACACCTTC. Translation gives CASSERTQGGYGYTF.